This T cell receptor beta chain is from a study of cytomegalovirus exposure and HLA in healthy donors. Findings and limits, study-wide: A prior analysis recorded that most TCR beta V segments were productive about 87% or about 30% of the time. Most TCR sequences proved rare, with some public TCRs found in many donors. In a later analysis, TCR beta V- and J-gene trimming showed a link to a missense DCLRE1C variant. High specificity and sensitivity for cytomegalovirus status were reported for the classifier.

About this clone itself: The antigen remains unidentified.

Researchers ran the PCR with 60 Vbeta and 13 Jbeta primers. The method was immunoSEQ multiplex PCR; TCRdb's version includes in-frame clones alone and lacks a portion of them. The data contain about 140,000 clones, approximately 79% of them singletons. This CDR3 has 15 amino acids. Germline loops: CDR1 MNHNS, CDR2 SASEGT. J gave up 0 bases and V 5 bases, and 4 bases lay outside the gene matches. Sequencing input: PBMCs. This chain joins TRBV6-1 and TRBJ1-5; TRBD1 matches 7 bases. The origin of this receptor is a female donor in good health and CMV-seronegative. The DNA of the CDR3 is TGTGCCAGCAGTCGACAGGGTTATAGCAATCAGCCCCAGCATTTT. Translation: CASSRQGYSNQPQHF.